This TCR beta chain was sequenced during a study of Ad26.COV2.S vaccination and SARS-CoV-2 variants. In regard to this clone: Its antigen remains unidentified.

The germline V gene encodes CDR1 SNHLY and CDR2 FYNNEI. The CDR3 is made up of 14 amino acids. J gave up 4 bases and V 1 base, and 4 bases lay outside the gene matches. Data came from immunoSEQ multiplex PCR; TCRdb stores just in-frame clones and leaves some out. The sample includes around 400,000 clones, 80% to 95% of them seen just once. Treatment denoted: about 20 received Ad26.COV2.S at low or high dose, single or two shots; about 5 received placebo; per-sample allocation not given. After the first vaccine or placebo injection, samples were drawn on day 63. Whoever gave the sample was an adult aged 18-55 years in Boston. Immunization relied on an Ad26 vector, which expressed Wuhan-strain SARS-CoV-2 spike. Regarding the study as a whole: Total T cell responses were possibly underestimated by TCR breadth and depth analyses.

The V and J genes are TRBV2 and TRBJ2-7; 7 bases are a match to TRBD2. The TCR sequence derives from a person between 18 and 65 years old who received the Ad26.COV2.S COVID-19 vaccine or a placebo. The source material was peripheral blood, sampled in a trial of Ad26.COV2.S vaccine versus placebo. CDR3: CASSEGTRGYEQYF. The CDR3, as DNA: TGTGCCAGCAGTGAAGGGACTAGGGGATACGAGCAGTACTTC.